This T cell receptor (beta chain) was found in a study of OX40 agonist ivuxolimab in advanced cancers. Across the whole study: From 23 to 79 years was the age range, with a mean of 60 years, and 70% to 85% were male.

Method: immunoSEQ multiplex PCR; TCRdb's copy keeps in-frame clones and lacks some. Of tens of thousands of clones in the sample, 75% to 90% are singletons; the top ten hold 5.1%. CDR1 and CDR2 from the germline V gene are SGDLS and YYNGEE. The CDR3 runs to 14 residues. The V and J ends lost 3 bases and 6 bases respectively, with 12 bases between them. The receptor comes from an adult with an advanced solid tumor such as melanoma, head and neck, liver or kidney cancer. The genes are TRBV9 and TRBJ2-2, with TRBD1 as a possible D gene (5 bases). Sequencing was performed on CD4+ or CD8+ T cells sorted from blood, taken in a trial of the OX40 agonist ivuxolimab. The CDR3 sequence is CASSATGFAGELFF. The CDR3 DNA sequence: TGTGCCAGCAGCGCTACAGGATTCGCCGGGGAGCTGTTTTTT.